This is a list of T cell receptor beta chains from one sample in a study of cytotoxic CD8 clonotypes in ibrutinib-treated CLL. Method: immunoSEQ multiplex PCR; TCRdb's copy keeps in-frame clones and lacks some. The table includes fewer than 25,000 clones, around 79% detected once. Sequenced material: PBMCs, taken before ibrutinib treatment. The source is a human donor with chronic lymphocytic leukemia. Both conserved end residues are part of each CDR3. The D gene is left open where the match is weak. Rows give clone size only sometimes, using once, few, many, or a class for an expanded clone.

d_call: .
j_call: TRBJ1-1
v_call: TRBV28
clone_size: .
cdr3_length: 16
cdr3_aa: CASSLVGRKANTEAFF

d_call: .
j_call: TRBJ2-7
v_call: TRBV27
clone_size: few
cdr3_length: 16
cdr3_aa: CASSLQTTAAGYEQYF

d_call: TRBD2
j_call: TRBJ2-1
v_call: TRBV7-2
clone_size: .
cdr3_length: 19
cdr3_aa: CASRASGFGGLAGVYEQFF

d_call: .
j_call: TRBJ2-2
v_call: TRBV7-8
clone_size: .
cdr3_length: 13
cdr3_aa: CASSLVRVGELFF

d_call: TRBD1
j_call: TRBJ1-1
v_call: TRBV30
clone_size: .
cdr3_length: 15
cdr3_aa: CAWGPGQGTDTEAFF

d_call: .
j_call: TRBJ2-3
v_call: TRBV2
clone_size: .
cdr3_length: 14
cdr3_aa: CASRGGFSTDTQYF

d_call: TRBD2
j_call: TRBJ2-7
v_call: TRBV27
clone_size: once
cdr3_length: 15
cdr3_aa: CASTVASGSHYEQYF

d_call: .
j_call: TRBJ2-6
v_call: TRBV7-5
clone_size: .
cdr3_length: 15
cdr3_aa: CARKGRQSRANVLTF

d_call: .
j_call: TRBJ1-1
v_call: TRBV7-8
clone_size: .
cdr3_length: 14
cdr3_aa: CASSERVDRAEAFF

d_call: TRBD1
j_call: TRBJ1-4
v_call: TRBV7-2
clone_size: .
cdr3_length: 15
cdr3_aa: CASSFDRATNEKLFF

d_call: .
j_call: TRBJ2-4
v_call: TRBV5-1
clone_size: .
cdr3_length: 14
cdr3_aa: CASSLGFGKNIQYF

d_call: .
j_call: TRBJ2-1
v_call: TRBV18
clone_size: .
cdr3_length: 16
cdr3_aa: CASSPPTGSSYNEQFF